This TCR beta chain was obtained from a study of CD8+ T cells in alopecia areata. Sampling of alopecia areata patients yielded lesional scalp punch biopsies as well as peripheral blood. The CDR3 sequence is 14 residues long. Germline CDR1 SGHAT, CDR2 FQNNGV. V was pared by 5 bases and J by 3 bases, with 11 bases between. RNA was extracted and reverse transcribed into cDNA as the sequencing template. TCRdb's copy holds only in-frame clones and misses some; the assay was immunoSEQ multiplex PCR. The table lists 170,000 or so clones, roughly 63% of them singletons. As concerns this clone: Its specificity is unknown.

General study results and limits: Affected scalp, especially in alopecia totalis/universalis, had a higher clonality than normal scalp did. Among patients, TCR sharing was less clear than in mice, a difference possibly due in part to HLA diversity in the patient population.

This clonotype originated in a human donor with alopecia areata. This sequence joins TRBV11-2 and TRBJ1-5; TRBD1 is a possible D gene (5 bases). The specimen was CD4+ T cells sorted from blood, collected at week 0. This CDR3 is CASSPSGANQPQHF. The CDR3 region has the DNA TGTGCCAGCAGCCCCAGCGGGGCCAATCAGCCCCAGCATTTT.